These 19 T cell receptor beta chains were sequenced from one sample in a study of tumor and adjacent non-tumor tissue in lung cancer. This sample's RNA came from whole unsorted tissue. More than 3 cm separated this lung sample from the edge of the tumor. Three rounds of nested PCR, following a modified ARM-PCR protocol, produced the TCRbeta library. Using its own MiXCR run on the multiplex PCR reads, TCRdb lists one record per CDR3 protein. The sample contains approximately 100,000 distinct CDR3 sequences, 50% to 70% of which appear only once. Sample: distant non-tumor lung tissue. These receptors were obtained from a man aged 30 to 45 with non-small cell lung cancer.

As for this clonotype: Germline and junction disagree at one end, which may indicate a read error. This chain uses TRBV20-1 with TRBJ2-3, with a weak D call TRBD2 (6 bases). The CDR3 is made up of 16 amino acids. CDR1 DFQATT and CDR2 SNEGSKA come from the germline V gene (reference sequence). The CDR3: CSPRDFQRAGDVGQYF. CDR3 nucleotides: TGCAGTCCTAGAGATTTCCAGCGGGCTGGTGATGTGGGGCAGTATTTT.

Regarding this clonotype: Compared with germline, one end of the junction differs, possibly owing to a read error. This chain connects TRBV11-2 to TRBJ2-7; TRBD2 aligns across 7 bases. The CDR3 runs to 15 residues. The germline CDR1 and CDR2 sequences are SGHAT and FQNNGV. Here the CDR3 reads CASSLGAGPEYEHYF. The CDR3 DNA reads TGTGCCAGCAGCTTAGGAGCGGGACCGGAATACGAGCACTACTTC.

Regarding this clonotype: A much larger clone lies a single base off, so this may be a read error. The rearrangement links TRBV4-1 to TRBJ2-1; D gene uncertain. Germline V lookup: CDR1 MGHRA, CDR2 YSYEKL. The CDR3 sequence is 16 residues long. The CDR3 DNA is TGCGCCAGCAACCAAGGCCCAACAGTGGGGTACAATGAGCAGTTCTTC. It codes for CASNQGPTVGYNEQFF.

This clonotype showed up many times. This sequence joins TRBV10-2 and TRBJ2-2; the match to TRBD2 covers 8 bases. CDR1 and CDR2 from the germline V gene are WSHSY and SAAADI. CDR3 length equals 13 residues. The trim removed 8 bases at V and 4 bases at J, leaving 3 bases unmatched. CDR3 DNA: TGCGCCAGCGAGCGGGAGACCACCGGGGAGCTGTTTTTT. Translating gives CASERETTGELFF.

As regards this clonotype: An end of the junction does not agree with germline; a read error may underlie this. This chain joins TRBV29-1 and TRBJ2-5; weak D call: TRBD2 (6 bases). This CDR3 comprises 13 residues. Germline V gene lookup returns CDR1 SQVTM and CDR2 ANQGSEA. The CDR3 coding sequence is TGCAGCGTGAGAACTAGCAGGATGGAGACCCAGAACTTC. It yields the protein CSVRTSRMETQNF.

V gene TRBV11-2 combines with J gene TRBJ2-1; TRBD2 matches 7 bases. The CDR3 has 17 amino acids. Germline CDR1 is SGHAT and CDR2 is FQNNGV. The junction had 21 bases not matched to a gene; V was cut back by 7 bases and J by 9 bases. The CDR3 DNA sequence: TGTGCCAGCAAAGCCTGGAGTTTGAGTAGCAGGACTAGTGAGCAGTTCTTC. This encodes CASKAWSLSSRTSEQFF.

Turning to this clonotype: Compared with germline, one end of the junction differs, possibly owing to a read error. This sequence joins TRBV11-2 and TRBJ2-7; D possibly corresponds to TRBD2 (6 bases). The CDR3 is made up of 15 amino acids. Germline V gives CDR1 SGHAT, CDR2 FQNNGV. The CDR3 coding sequence is TGTGCCGGCAGTTTAGCGGCAGGAGACCTCTACGAGCAGTACTTC. Protein: CAGSLAAGDLYEQYF.

Remarks on this clonotype: A much larger clone differs by one base, so this may be a read error. This sequence joins TRBV5-4 and TRBJ2-7; 11 nucleotides match TRBD2. The V gene's germline CDR1 is SGHNT and CDR2 YYREEE (reference sequence). CDR3 length equals 14 residues. Unmatched junction bases numbered 6, after V lost 4 bases and J lost 6 bases. CDR3 in amino acids: CASSDGLAGCEQYF. DNA of the CDR3: TGTGCCAGCAGCGATGGACTAGCGGGCTGCGAGCAGTACTTC. The full variable domain, rest sourced from reference TRBV5-4 and TRBJ2-7, is ETGVTQSPTHLIKTRGQQVTLRCSSQSGHNTVSWYQQALGQGPQFIFQYYREEENGRGNFPPRFSGLQFPNYSSELNVNALELDDSALYLCASSDGLAGCEQYFGPGTRLTVT.

The chain combines TRBV20-1 with TRBJ1-1, with 7 positions matching TRBD1. The CDR3 loop spans 16 amino acids. Germline V gene data show CDR1 as DFQATT and CDR2 as SNEGSKA (reference sequence). After removal of 5 bases from V and 13 bases from J, the junction contained 25 bases not matched to a gene. The CDR3, as DNA: TGCAGTGCTGGGGGCTGGGGACAGCCACCGAACACTGAAATTTTCTTT. It translates to CSAGGWGQPPNTEIFF.

This clonotype was recorded only once. This rearrangement joins TRBV4-1 to TRBJ1-2, with a tentative D call TRBD1 (5 bases). The CDR3 totals 16 residues. Trimming took 0 bases from V and 2 from J, leaving 13 bases between them. CDR1 MGHRA and CDR2 YSYEKL come from the germline V gene. This chain's CDR3 is CASSQDLYGGNYGYTF. The CDR3 nucleotides read TGCGCCAGCAGCCAAGATCTGTACGGGGGGAACTATGGCTACACCTTC.

This chain uses TRBV29-1 with TRBJ2-7; tentative D call: TRBD2 (5 bases). Germline-derived CDR1 and CDR2 are SQVTM and ANQGSEA. With 2 bases removed from V and 2 bases from J, the gap between germline ends came to 7 bases. The CDR3 totals 12 residues. In DNA, the CDR3 is TGCAGCGTTGAAAGCGGTCCCTACGAGCAGTACTTC. It yields the protein CSVESGPYEQYF.

A note on this clonotype: At one end the junction does not follow the germline gene, possibly because of a read error. This chain uses TRBV29-1 with TRBJ2-2, with 7 bases fitting TRBD2. This CDR3 contains 15 residues. Per the germline V gene, CDR1 is SQVTM and CDR2 is ANQGSEA. CDR3 coding DNA: TGCAGGGTTGAAACTAACGGGAGGAAAACCGGGGAGCTGTTTTTT. Translated, it gives CRVETNGRKTGELFF.

Comment on this clonotype: At one of its ends the junction is not consistent with the germline gene, which may arise from a read error. This chain uses TRBV29-1 with TRBJ1-2; D is unresolved. The V gene's germline CDR1 is SQVTM and CDR2 ANQGSEA. This CDR3 has 12 residues. CDR3 sequence reads: CSIETPTHGYTF. In DNA, the CDR3 is TGCAGCATTGAAACCCCTACGCATGGCTACACCTTC.

This clonotype was detected ten times or more. The J gene is TRBJ2-3, the V gene TRBV6-2 or TRBV6-3, with 8 nucleotides matching TRBD2. The germline gives CDR1 MNHEY, CDR2 SVGEGT. With V trimmed by 2 bases and J by 0 bases, 1 base remained unmatched. The CDR3 is 15 amino acids. The CDR3 protein is CASSYGGGSTDTQYF. Written as DNA, the CDR3 is TGTGCCAGCAGTTACGGCGGGGGGAGCACAGATACGCAGTATTTT.

This clonotype was observed many times. The chain recombines TRBV6-1 with TRBJ1-2; 7 nucleotides match TRBD1. The trim removed 2 bases at V and 6 bases at J, leaving 6 bases unmatched. The germline V gene has CDR1 MNHNS and CDR2 SASEGT. There are 14 residues in the CDR3. CDR3 loop: CASSERRGQDGYTF. For the CDR3, the DNA is TGTGCCAGCAGTGAAAGGAGGGGGCAGGATGGCTACACCTTC.

Concerning this clonotype itself: Since the CDR3 does not end with the conserved phenylalanine or tryptophan, this likely comes from a read error. The limits of the CDR3 on the DNA are not certain, so only TCRdb's listed CDR3 is given. The rearrangement joins TRBV29-1 to TRBJ1-2. 11 amino acids form the CDR3, both terminal residues included. Germline CDR1 is SQVTM and CDR2 is ANQGSEA. The CDR3 loop is CSAEGSYGYSL.

With respect to this clonotype: The junction shows a germline mismatch at one end, possibly a read error. This sequence joins TRBV6-2 or TRBV6-3 and TRBJ2-1; D might be TRBD1 or TRBD2, each matching 5 bases. The CDR3 runs 13 residues. Germline V gene sequence: CDR1 MNHEY, CDR2 SVGEGT. DNA of the CDR3: TGCGCCAGCAGTTACCTGGGACGGATGGAGCAGTTCTTC. The encoded protein is CASSYLGRMEQFF.

The V gene is TRBV29-1, the J gene TRBJ2-5; TRBD1 matches 11 bases. V was clipped by 5 bases and J by 3 bases; unmatched bases: 5. Germline V gene lookup returns CDR1 SQVTM and CDR2 ANQGSEA. The CDR3 has 14 residues. The CDR3 region has the DNA TGCAGCGTTCTGGGACAGGGGGGAGAAGAGACCCAGTACTTC. Translated: CSVLGQGGEETQYF.

V is TRBV11-2 and J is TRBJ2-1, with 7 positions matching TRBD1. CDR1 is SGHAT, CDR2 FQNNGV, per germline. CDR3 length equals 15 residues. Unmatched junction bases numbered 13, after V lost 7 bases and J lost 7 bases. The CDR3 reads CASTHYDRDGNEQFF. The CDR3 region has the DNA TGTGCCAGCACGCACTATGACAGGGACGGAAATGAGCAGTTCTTC.